The 18 T cell receptor beta chains presented below share a single source sample, sequenced in a study of T cells after yellow fever vaccination (dated by TCRdb to between 2019 and 2020). The label giving this sample's treatment or condition can be read as: live attenuated yellow fever vaccine strain. To prepare the library, 5' RACE was applied. The instrument given in TCRdb is Illumina NovaSeq 6000. TCRdb handled the public reads itself, with Q25 trimming in fastp and clone calling in MiXCR, and kept productive beta chains. All rows with the same CDR3 protein become a single entry with the most common DNA and genes. The sample table shows about 170,000 distinct CDR3 sequences, and 11% are seen once. 35% to 40% of the sample is taken by the ten largest. The specimen comprised CD8+ T cells sorted from PBMCs, sampled 15 days after the yellow fever booster vaccination. These receptors were taken from a man aged 18 to 35 who received the YFV17D yellow fever vaccine.

This clonotype was seen more than once but under ten times. The chain is built from TRBV14 and TRBJ1-2, with D unresolved. V shed 5 bases and J shed 4 bases, with 17 bases lying between them. Germline V gives CDR1 SGHDN, CDR2 FVKESK. The CDR3 runs 15 residues. The CDR3 DNA is TGTGCCAGCAGCTCCTCCGGACGGAGGACCTATGGCTACACCTTC. Amino acids: CASSSSGRRTYGYTF. Full variable domain (missing parts from reference TRBV14 and TRBJ1-2): EAGVTQFPSHSVIEKGQTVTLRCDPISGHDNLYWYRRVMGKEIKFLLHFVKESKQDESGMPNNRFLAERTGGTYSTLKVQPAELEDSGVYFCASSSSGRRTYGYTFGSGTRLTVV.

This sequence joins TRBV6-2 or TRBV6-3 and TRBJ2-1, with 9 bases matching TRBD2. The J segment lost 3 bases and the V segment lost 2 bases, leaving 2 bases of the junction unmatched. The CDR3 loop spans 15 amino acids. Germline CDR1 MNHEY, CDR2 SVGEGT. CDR3 amino acids: CASSYRAGGYNEQFF. CDR3 nucleotide sequence: TGTGCCAGCAGTTACAGAGCGGGGGGCTACAATGAGCAGTTCTTC.

This clonotype has a handful of counts. This sequence joins TRBV19 and TRBJ1-2; D is uncertain. The CDR3 extends over 11 amino acids. Germline-derived CDR1 and CDR2 are LNHDA and SQIVND (reference sequence). V was trimmed by 8 bases and J by 6 bases, leaving 10 bases between them. CDR3 nucleotide sequence: TGTGCCAGTGTTGGCGGGGATGGCTACACCTTC. This encodes CASVGGDGYTF.

In this sample, this clonotype turned up a few times. The V gene is TRBV7-2, the J gene TRBJ2-1; 10 positions agree with TRBD1. Germline CDR1 and CDR2: SGHTA and FQGNSA. Trimming removed 5 bases from V and 8 bases from J; junction bases left unmatched: 15. CDR3 size: 17 residues. CDR3 nucleotides: TGTGCCAGCAGCCCGACAACCGGGACAGGGGCTTTGGATGAGCAGTTCTTC. It encodes CASSPTTGTGALDEQFF.

The CDR3 DNA reads TGTGCCAGCAGTTACCTAGCGGGGGTGGGCACAGATACGCAGTATTTT. It translates to CASSYLAGVGTDTQYF. V and J are TRBV6-2 or TRBV6-3 and TRBJ2-3; the match to TRBD2 covers 10 bases. The CDR3 is 16 residues long. In germline, CDR1 is MNHEY, CDR2 SVGEGT. The trim removed 2 bases at V and 1 base at J, leaving 3 bases unmatched.

This clonotype was counted ten times or more. The chain recombines TRBV7-6 with TRBJ2-7, with D perhaps matching TRBD2 (7 bases). Between the trimmed V and J ends, which lost 5 bases and 7 bases, there was a span of 30 bases. CDR1 and CDR2 (germline): SGHVS, FNYEAQ. The CDR3 has 18 amino acids. CDR3 DNA: TGTGCCAGCAGCCTTAGGCGGGAGCCAGGGGCTCTCGGGTGGGAGCAGTACTTC. Translation: CASSLRREPGALGWEQYF.

This clonotype was recorded at least ten times. The V call is TRBV29-1, the J call TRBJ2-5; TRBD1 agrees at 7 bases. Germline trimming cut 1 base from V and 2 bases from J; bases unmatched to any gene: 10. Germline V gene lookup returns CDR1 SQVTM and CDR2 ANQGSEA. The CDR3 spans 16 residues. The CDR3 coding sequence is TGCAGCGTTGAAGGTACCCGGGACAGTATTCAAGAGACCCAGTACTTC. This codes for CSVEGTRDSIQETQYF. Drawing the rest from reference TRBV29-1 and TRBJ2-5, the complete variable domain is SAVISQKPSRDICQRGTSLTIQCQVDSQVTMMFWYRQQPGQSLTLIATANQGSEATYESGFVIDKFPISRPNLTFSTLTVSNMSPEDSSIYLCSVEGTRDSIQETQYFGPGTRLLVL.

This clonotype was picked up a small number of times. The chain has TRBV25-1 and TRBJ1-4, with no clear D. Germline CDR1 MGHDK, CDR2 SYGVNS. The V end lost 0 bases, the J end lost 15 bases, and 14 bases lay between the germline ends. CDR3 size: 13 residues. In nucleotides, the CDR3 is TGTGCCAGCAGTGAATATTTCCCCGAAATGGTGTTTTTT. Translation gives CASSEYFPEMVFF.

The rearrangement links TRBV4-3 to TRBJ1-5; D call uncertain. The CDR3 loop spans 17 amino acids. Germline V gene lookup returns CDR1 LGHNA and CDR2 YSLEER. The germline V and J ends were trimmed by 4 bases and 4 bases, with 20 bases remaining between them. The CDR3 is CASSLDFRTSGNQPQHF. The DNA of the CDR3 is TGCGCCAGCAGCCTGGATTTCCGGACTTCGGGAAATCAGCCCCAGCATTTT.

In DNA form, the CDR3 reads TGCGCCAGCAGCCCGGGGACAGGGGGCGCGAATTACTATGGCTACACCTTC. Translation gives CASSPGTGGANYYGYTF. The chain has TRBV5-1 and TRBJ1-2; TRBD1 matches 12 bases. V was clipped by 4 bases and J by 3 bases; unmatched bases: 10. The CDR3 has 17 amino acids. Per the germline V gene, CDR1 is SGHRS and CDR2 is YFSETQ.

This clonotype showed up just a few times. The rearrangement joins TRBV7-9 to TRBJ2-7; 8 bases are shared with TRBD1. Germline CDR1 reads SEHNR; CDR2 reads FQNEAQ (reference sequence). Losses at the gene ends were 7 bases for V and 2 bases for J; bases not matched to a gene: 10. This CDR3 is 15 amino acids long. The CDR3 DNA sequence: TGTGCCAGCATTCGTACAGGGGGAGGTCCCTACGAGCAGTACTTC. It is translated as CASIRTGGGPYEQYF.

This clonotype was seen a few times. The rearrangement joins TRBV7-2 to TRBJ2-2; 10 bases fit TRBD2. V trimming: 0 bases; J trimming: 6 bases; junction bases outside the gene matches: 10. CDR1 and CDR2 from the germline V gene are SGHTA and FQGNSA. CDR3 length equals 18 residues. The CDR3 nucleotides read TGTGCCAGCAGCTTAGCTGGACTAGCGGTTGAGTTTGCCGGGGAGCTGTTTTTT. Translation gives CASSLAGLAVEFAGELFF.

The rearrangement joins TRBV27 to TRBJ1-2; D is unresolved. This CDR3 spans 15 amino acids. Looked up from germline, CDR1 is MNHEY and CDR2 is SMNVEV (reference sequence). The germline V and J ends were trimmed by 3 bases and 1 base, with 12 bases remaining between them. In DNA form, the CDR3 reads TGTGCCAGCAGTTTCACCGGGCCCCTTAACTATGGCTACACCTTC. Translated, it gives CASSFTGPLNYGYTF.

This clonotype was observed a few times. The chain has TRBV5-5 and TRBJ2-5, with 7 bases identical to TRBD2. The CDR3 loop spans 16 amino acids. Trimming at V came to 5 bases and at J to 2 bases, leaving 12 bases not matched to a gene. CDR1 is SGHKS, CDR2 YYEKEE, per germline (reference sequence). The CDR3 reads CASRFRDYGPQETQYF. The CDR3, as DNA: TGTGCCAGCAGATTTCGGGACTACGGTCCGCAAGAGACCCAGTACTTC.

This clonotype was seen more than once but under ten times. The CDR3 nucleotides are TGTGCCAGCAGCGTAAGGAAAAACCAGGGGAGTGAGCAGTTCTTC. Translated: CASSVRKNQGSEQFF. The V call is TRBV9, the J call TRBJ2-1; a weak D match, TRBD1 (6 bases). Germline lookup yields CDR1 SGDLS and CDR2 YYNGEE. V was cut by 1 base and J by 9 bases, with 17 bases left in between. The CDR3 loop spans 15 amino acids.

This clonotype was recorded a few times. V gene TRBV25-1 combines with J gene TRBJ1-1; the D gene is possibly TRBD1 (6 bases). Trimming pared 6 bases from V and 8 bases from J, leaving 16 bases between. Germline V gene data show CDR1 as MGHDK and CDR2 as SYGVNS. The CDR3 has 13 residues. In DNA, the CDR3 is TGTGCCAGCAGCCTTCCGGGGGGGCACGAAGCTTTCTTT. This gives the protein CASSLPGGHEAFF.

The chain uses TRBV27 and TRBJ1-2, with D unclear. The CDR3 extends over 13 amino acids. Per germline, CDR1 MNHEY and CDR2 SMNVEV (reference sequence). V was pared by 0 bases and J by 8 bases, with 10 bases between. The CDR3 is CASSLSGSAGYTF. CDR3 nucleotides: TGTGCCAGCAGTTTATCAGGGTCGGCGGGCTACACCTTC.

This clonotype was seen a few times. The chain employs TRBV29-1 and TRBJ1-1; D call uncertain. V lost 4 bases and J lost 1, with 16 bases in between. This CDR3 contains 15 residues. The germline gives CDR1 SQVTM, CDR2 ANQGSEA. CDR3: CSVGPGGYPNTEAFF. In DNA, the CDR3 is TGCAGCGTTGGCCCAGGAGGGTACCCGAACACTGAAGCTTTCTTT.